The present TCR beta chain was sequenced within a study of blood T cell repertoires in COVID-19. Germline V CDR1 and CDR2: SEHNR, FQNEAQ (reference sequence). The length of the CDR3 is 18 residues. The V and J ends lost 10 bases and 0 bases respectively, with 24 bases between them. Source study methods: Nucleated cell counts were estimated from reference gene primer amplification. Libraries were prepared by immunoSEQ multiplex PCR; TCRdb keeps only in-frame clonotypes and omits some of them. V, J and clone size derive from that table, while D and trimming were established from the DNA sequence. Of roughly 160,000 clones detected, roughly 93% appear once; the ten largest clones hold approximately 5%. Seattle patient enrollment occurred during active infection, with longitudinal follow-up thereafter.

The sample taken for sequencing was peripheral blood. The chain joins TRBV7-9 to TRBJ2-2; the D gene is possibly TRBD2 (6 bases). This sequence was found in a man younger than 35 with COVID-19, enrolled during active disease. The CDR3 DNA follows: TGTGCCATATGTCCTAATGAGGGGCTAGCGTCGAACACCGGGGAGCTGTTTTTT. It specifies CAICPNEGLASNTGELFF.